This T cell receptor (beta chain) was observed in a study of early stage breast cancer tumors. Germline assignment: CDR1 MNHNS and CDR2 SASEGT. V lost 5 bases to trimming and J lost 4 bases, with 12 bases between them. The CDR3 is 14 residues long. General study points: Chain pairing and CD4, CD8 or FOXP3 expression were not captured.

The assay was immunoSEQ multiplex PCR, and TCRdb's table has in-frame clones only and misses some. The repertoire has 14,000 or so clones, approximately 81% of them found once; the top ten carry roughly 7.2%. A few counts support this clone. The antigen remains unidentified. The genes are TRBV6-1 and TRBJ1-5; D may be TRBD1 (5 bases). Sequenced input: normal breast tissue next to the tumor. This sequence originates from a person aged 45-60 years with breast cancer. The CDR3 spells CASSRQGLNQPQHF. CDR3 DNA sequence: TGTGCCAGCAGTCGGCAGGGACTAAATCAGCCCCAGCATTTT.